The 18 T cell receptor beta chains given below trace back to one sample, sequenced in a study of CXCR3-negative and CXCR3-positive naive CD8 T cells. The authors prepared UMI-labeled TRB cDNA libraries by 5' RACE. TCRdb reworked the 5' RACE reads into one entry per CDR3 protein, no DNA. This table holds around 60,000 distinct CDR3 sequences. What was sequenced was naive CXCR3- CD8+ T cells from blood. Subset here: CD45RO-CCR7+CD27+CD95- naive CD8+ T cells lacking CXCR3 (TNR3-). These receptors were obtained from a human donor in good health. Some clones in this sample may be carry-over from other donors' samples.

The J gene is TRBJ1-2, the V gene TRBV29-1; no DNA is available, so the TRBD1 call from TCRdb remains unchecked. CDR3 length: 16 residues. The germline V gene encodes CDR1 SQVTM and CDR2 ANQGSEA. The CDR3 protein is CSVVKQGEYLNYGYTF.

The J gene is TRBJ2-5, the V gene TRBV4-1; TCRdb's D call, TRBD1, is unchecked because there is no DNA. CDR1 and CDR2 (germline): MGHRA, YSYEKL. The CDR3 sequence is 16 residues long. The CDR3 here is CASSQGPTGLMETQYF.

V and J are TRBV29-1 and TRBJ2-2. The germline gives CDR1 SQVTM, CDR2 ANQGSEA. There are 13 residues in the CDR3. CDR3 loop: CSVDRRNTGELFF.

Here the CDR3 reads CSVGQGAPYEQYF. This chain connects TRBV29-1 to TRBJ2-7; TCRdb proposes TRBD1, but this gene call is untestable without DNA. Germline values: CDR1 SQVTM, CDR2 ANQGSEA. This CDR3 is built from 13 residues.

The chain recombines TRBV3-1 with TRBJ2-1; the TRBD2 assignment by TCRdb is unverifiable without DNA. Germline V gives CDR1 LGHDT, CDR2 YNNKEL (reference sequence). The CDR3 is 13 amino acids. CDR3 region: CASSPGLDGEQFF.

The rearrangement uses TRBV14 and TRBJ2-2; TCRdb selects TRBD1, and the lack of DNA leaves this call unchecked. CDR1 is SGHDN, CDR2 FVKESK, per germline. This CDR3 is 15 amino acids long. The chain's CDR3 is CASSRYRTNTGELFF.

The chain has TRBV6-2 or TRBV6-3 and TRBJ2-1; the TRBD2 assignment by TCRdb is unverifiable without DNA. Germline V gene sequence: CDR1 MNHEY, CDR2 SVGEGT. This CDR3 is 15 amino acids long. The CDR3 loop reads CASRQAGSLIDEQFF.

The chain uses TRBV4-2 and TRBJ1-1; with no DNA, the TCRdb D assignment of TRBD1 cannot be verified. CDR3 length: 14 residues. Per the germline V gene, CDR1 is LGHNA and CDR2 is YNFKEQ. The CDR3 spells CASSQVTQGTEAFF.

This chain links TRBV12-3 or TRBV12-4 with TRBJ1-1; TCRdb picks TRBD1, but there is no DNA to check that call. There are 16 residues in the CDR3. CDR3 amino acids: CASSPSPGQGARRAFF.

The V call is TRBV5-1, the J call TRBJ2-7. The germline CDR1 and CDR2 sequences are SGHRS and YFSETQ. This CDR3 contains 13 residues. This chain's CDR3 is CASSLTDSYEQYF.

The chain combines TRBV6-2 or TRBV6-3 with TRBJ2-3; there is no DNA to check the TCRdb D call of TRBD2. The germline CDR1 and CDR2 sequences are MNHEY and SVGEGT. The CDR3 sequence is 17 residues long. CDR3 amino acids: CASTASGGHPSTDTQYF.

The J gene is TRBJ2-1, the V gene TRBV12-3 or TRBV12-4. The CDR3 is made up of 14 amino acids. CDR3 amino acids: CASSSDPSYNEQFF.

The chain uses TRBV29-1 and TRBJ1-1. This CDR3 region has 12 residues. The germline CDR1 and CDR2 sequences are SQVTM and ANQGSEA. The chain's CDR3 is CSVAKMNTEAFF.

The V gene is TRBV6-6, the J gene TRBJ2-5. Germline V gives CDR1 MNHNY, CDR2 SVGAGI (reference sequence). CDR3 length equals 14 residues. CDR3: CASSYTEKTETQYF.

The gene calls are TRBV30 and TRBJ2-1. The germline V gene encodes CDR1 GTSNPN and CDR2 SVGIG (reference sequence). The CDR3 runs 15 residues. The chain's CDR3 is CAWSFPRGSYNEQFF. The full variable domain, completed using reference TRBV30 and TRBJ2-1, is SQTIHQWPATLVQPVGSPLSLECTVEGTSNPNLYWYRQAAGRGLQLLFYSVGIGQISSEVPQNLSASRPQDRQFILSSKKLLLSDSGFYLCAWSFPRGSYNEQFFGPGTRLTVL.

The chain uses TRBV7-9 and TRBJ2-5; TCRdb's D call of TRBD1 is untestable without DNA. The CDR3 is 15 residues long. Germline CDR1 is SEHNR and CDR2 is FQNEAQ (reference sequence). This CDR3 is CASSLQPGGQETQYF.

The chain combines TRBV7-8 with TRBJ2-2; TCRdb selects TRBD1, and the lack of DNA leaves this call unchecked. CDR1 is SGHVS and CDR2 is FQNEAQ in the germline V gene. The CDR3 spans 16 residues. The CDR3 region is CASSPGAGANTGELFF.

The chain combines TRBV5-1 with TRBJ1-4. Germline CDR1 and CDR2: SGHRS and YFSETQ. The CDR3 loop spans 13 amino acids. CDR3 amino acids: CASSPDQNEKLFF.